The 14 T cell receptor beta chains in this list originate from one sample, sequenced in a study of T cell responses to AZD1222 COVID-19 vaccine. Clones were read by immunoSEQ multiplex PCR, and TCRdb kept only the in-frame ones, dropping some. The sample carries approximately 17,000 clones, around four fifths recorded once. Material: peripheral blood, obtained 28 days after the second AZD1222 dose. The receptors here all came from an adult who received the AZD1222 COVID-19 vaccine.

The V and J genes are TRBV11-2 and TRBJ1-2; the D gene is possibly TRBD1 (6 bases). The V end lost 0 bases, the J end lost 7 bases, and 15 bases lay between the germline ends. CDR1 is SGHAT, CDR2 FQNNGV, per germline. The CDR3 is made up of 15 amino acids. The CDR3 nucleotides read TGTGCCAGCAGCTTAGATCCAGGGACAAGTGGTGGCTACACCTTC. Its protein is CASSLDPGTSGGYTF.

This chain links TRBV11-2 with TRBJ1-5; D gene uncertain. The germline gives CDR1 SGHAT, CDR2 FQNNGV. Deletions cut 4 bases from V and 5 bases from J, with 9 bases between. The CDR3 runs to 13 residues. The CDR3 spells CASSYSGDQPQHF. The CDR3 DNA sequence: TGTGCCAGCAGCTATAGCGGGGATCAGCCCCAGCATTTT.

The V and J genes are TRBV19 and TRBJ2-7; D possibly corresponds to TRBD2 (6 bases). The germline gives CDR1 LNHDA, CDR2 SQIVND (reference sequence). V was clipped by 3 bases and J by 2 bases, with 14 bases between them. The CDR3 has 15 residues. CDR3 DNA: TGTGCCAGTAGTATCCCGGGACTGGGGACCTACGAGCAGTACTTC. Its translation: CASSIPGLGTYEQYF.

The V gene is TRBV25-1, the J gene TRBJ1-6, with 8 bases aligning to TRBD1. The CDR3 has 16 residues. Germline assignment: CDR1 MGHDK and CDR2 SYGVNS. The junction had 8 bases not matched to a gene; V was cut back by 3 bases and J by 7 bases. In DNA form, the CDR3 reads TGTGCCAGCAGTGATTTAATGACAGGGGAGAATTCACCCCTCCACTTT. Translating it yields CASSDLMTGENSPLHF.

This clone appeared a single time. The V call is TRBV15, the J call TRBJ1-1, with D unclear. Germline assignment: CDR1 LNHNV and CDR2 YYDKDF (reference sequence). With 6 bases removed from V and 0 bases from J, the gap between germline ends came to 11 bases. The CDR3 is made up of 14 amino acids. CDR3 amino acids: CATRKGDLNTEAFF. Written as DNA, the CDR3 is TGTGCCACCAGAAAGGGAGACCTGAACACTGAAGCTTTCTTT.

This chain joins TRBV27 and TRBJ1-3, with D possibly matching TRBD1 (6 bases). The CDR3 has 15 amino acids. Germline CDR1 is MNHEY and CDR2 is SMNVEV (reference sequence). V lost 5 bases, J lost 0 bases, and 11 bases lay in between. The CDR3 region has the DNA TGTGCCAGCAGTCGAGGGGGGAGCTCTGGAAACACCATATATTTT. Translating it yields CASSRGGSSGNTIYF.

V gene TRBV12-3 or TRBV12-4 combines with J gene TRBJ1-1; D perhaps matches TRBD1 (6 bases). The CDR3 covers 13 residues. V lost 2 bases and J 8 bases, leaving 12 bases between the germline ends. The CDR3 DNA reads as TGTGCCAGCAGTTTACTGGGCACAGGGGAAGCTTTCTTT. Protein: CASSLLGTGEAFF.

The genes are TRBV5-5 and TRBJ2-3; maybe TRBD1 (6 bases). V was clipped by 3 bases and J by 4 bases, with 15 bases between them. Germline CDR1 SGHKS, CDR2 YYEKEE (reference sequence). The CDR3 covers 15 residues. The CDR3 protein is CASSSGTLGPDTQYF. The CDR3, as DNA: TGTGCCAGCAGCTCCGGGACACTCGGCCCAGATACGCAGTATTTT.

The CDR3 nucleotides read TGTGCCAGCAGCCAAAGGAACAACGCGGATACGCAGTATTTT. It translates to CASSQRNNADTQYF. The V call is TRBV3-1 (or the pseudogene TRBV3-2), the J call TRBJ2-3; D remains ambiguous. Germline CDR1 LGHDT, CDR2 YNNKEL (reference sequence). Trimming stripped 2 bases from V and 6 bases from J, with 12 bases between. This CDR3 spans 14 amino acids.

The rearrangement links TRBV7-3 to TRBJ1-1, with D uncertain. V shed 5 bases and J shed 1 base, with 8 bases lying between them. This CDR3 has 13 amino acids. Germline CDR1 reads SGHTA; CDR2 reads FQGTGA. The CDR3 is CASSISGNTEAFF. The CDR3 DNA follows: TGTGCCAGCAGCATTTCAGGGAACACTGAAGCTTTCTTT.

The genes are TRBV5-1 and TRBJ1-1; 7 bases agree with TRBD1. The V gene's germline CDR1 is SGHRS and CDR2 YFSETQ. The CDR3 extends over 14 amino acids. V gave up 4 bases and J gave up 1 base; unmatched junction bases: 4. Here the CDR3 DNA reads TGCGCCAGCAGCCCCCGGGACAGGAACACTGAAGCTTTCTTT. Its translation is CASSPRDRNTEAFF.

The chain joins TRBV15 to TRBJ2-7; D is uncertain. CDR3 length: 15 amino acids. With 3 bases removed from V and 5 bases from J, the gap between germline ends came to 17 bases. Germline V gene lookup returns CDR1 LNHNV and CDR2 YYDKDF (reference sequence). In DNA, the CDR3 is TGTGCCACCAGCAGCGAAGCCCGAACCTTCCACGAGCAGTACTTC. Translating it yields CATSSEARTFHEQYF.

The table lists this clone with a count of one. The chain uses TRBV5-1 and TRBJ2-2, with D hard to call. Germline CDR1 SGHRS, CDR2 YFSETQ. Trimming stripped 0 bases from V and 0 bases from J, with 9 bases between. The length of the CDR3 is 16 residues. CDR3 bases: TGCGCCAGCAGCTTGGTACCGAGCCCGAACACCGGGGAGCTGTTTTTT. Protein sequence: CASSLVPSPNTGELFF.

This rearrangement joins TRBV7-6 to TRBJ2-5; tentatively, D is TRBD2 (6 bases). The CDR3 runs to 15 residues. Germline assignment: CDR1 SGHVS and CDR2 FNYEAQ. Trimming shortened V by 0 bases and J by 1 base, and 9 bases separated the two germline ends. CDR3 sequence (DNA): TGTGCCAGCAGCTTAGCGGACGGGAGCCAAGAGACCCAGTACTTC. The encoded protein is CASSLADGSQETQYF.